These 2 T cell receptor beta chains came from one sample sequenced in a study of shared clonotypes between healthy human individuals. Assay used: immunoSEQ multiplex PCR; TCRdb lists only in-frame clones, some missing. The sample records 1,400,000 or so clones, less than 99% being singletons. Sequences were obtained from naive CD4+ T cells sorted from blood. This sample's subset: CD45RA+ positively selected. The receptors were gathered from a man younger than 40 in good health.

The V call is TRBV18, the J call TRBJ1-2; D gene ambiguous. V lost 2 bases and J lost 5, with 15 bases in between. Germline CDR1 reads KGHSH; CDR2 reads LQKENI. The CDR3 has 15 amino acids. The CDR3 region is CASSPGWGEDYGYTF. In DNA, the CDR3 is TGTGCCAGCTCACCAGGTTGGGGTGAAGATTATGGCTACACCTTC.

Concerning this clone: Other DNA sequences in the same sample also yield this CDR3. The chain couples TRBV5-1 to TRBJ2-2, with D possibly TRBD1 on 6 matching bases. The CDR3 runs to 15 residues. Germline V gene lookup returns CDR1 SGHRS and CDR2 YFSETQ. Trimming removed 0 bases at V and 2 bases at J, with 8 bases between. The CDR3 here is CASSLAGGNTGELFF. The CDR3 DNA is TGCGCCAGCAGCTTGGCTGGGGGCAACACCGGGGAGCTGTTTTTT. The complete variable domain, with remaining parts taken from reference TRBV5-1 and TRBJ2-2, reads KAGVTQTPRYLIKTRGQQVTLSCSPISGHRSVSWYQQTPGQGLQFLFEYFSETQRNKGNFPGRFSGRQFSNSRSEMNVSTLELGDSALYLCASSLAGGNTGELFFGEGSRLTVL.